This TCR beta chain was captured by sequencing in a study of cytomegalovirus exposure and HLA in healthy donors. The V and J ends lost 3 bases and 7 bases, in that order; junction bases with no gene match: 1. CDR1 is SGHDN and CDR2 is FVKESK in the germline V gene. The CDR3 spans 12 residues. The PCR employed 60 Vbeta primers together with 13 Jbeta primers. Some clones are missing from TCRdb's copy, which holds only in-frame ones; the method was immunoSEQ multiplex PCR. Found here are approximately 110,000 clones, about 81% of them singletons; the top ten hold roughly 2.1%. The TCR was taken from a man aged 30 to 45 in good health and CMV-seronegative. The chain combines TRBV14 with TRBJ2-3; 7 bases agree with TRBD2. Sequencing was done on a sample of PBMCs. CDR3 region: CASSHGGNTQYF. CDR3 DNA: TGTGCCAGCAGCCACGGGGGGAATACGCAGTATTTT.